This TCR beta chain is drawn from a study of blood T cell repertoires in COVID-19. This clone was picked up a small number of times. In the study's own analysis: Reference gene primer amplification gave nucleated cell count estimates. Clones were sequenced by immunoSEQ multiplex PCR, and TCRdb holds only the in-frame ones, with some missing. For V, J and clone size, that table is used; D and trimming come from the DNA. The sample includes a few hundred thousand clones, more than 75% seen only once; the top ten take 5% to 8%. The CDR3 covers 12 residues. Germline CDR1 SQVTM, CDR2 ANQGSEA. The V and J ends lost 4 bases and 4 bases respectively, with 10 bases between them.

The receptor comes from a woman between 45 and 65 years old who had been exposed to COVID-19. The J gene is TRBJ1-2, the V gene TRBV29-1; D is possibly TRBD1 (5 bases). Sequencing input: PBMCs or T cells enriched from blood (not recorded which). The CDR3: CSVASRVYGYTF. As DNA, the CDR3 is TGCAGCGTTGCGTCCAGGGTCTATGGCTACACCTTC.